A selection of T cell receptor beta chains follows, all from one sample in a study of control samples from healthy donors and cancer patients. Here immunoSEQ multiplex PCR was the method, and the copy in TCRdb shows in-frame clones only, minus some. Of about 120,000 clones in the sample, just over 90% were seen once. Sequencing was carried out using blood. The receptor source for this set is a woman under 30 in good health. Each CDR3 is given with its conserved first and last residue. The D gene is left open where the match is weak. Clone size is shown for a subset of rows, as once, few, many or a class of expanded clone.

TRBJ1-6	TRBV19	TRBD1	once	TGTGCCAGTAGTGGGACAGGGGATTCGTATTCACCCCTCCACTTT	CASSGTGDSYSPLHF
TRBJ1-2	TRBV27	NA	NA	TGTGCCAGTTCTATGTACGGGGCTCTGCGCTACACCTTC	CASSMYGALRYTF
TRBJ2-3	TRBV28	NA	NA	TGTGCCAGCAGTGCCGGGACTACGCAGTATTTT	CASSAGTTQYF
TRBJ2-2	TRBV6-2/TRBV6-3	TRBD2	NA	TGTGCCAGCAGTGAGACCGGGACTAGGGCAACCGGGGAGCTGTTTTTT	CASSETGTRATGELFF
TRBJ2-1	TRBV12-3/TRBV12-4	NA	NA	TGTGCCAGCAGCCGGTCTAACATGGGTGAGCAGTTCTTC	CASSRSNMGEQFF
TRBJ1-1	TRBV19	NA	NA	TGTGCCAGTAGTATAAGAGGTTCCTGGAACACTGAAGCTTTCTTT	CASSIRGSWNTEAFF
TRBJ2-7	TRBV18	TRBD2	NA	TGTGCCAGCTCACCTAGGACTAGCGGGGGTACGGAGCAGTACTTC	CASSPRTSGGTEQYF
TRBJ1-6	TRBV12-3/TRBV12-4	NA	once	TGTGCCAGCAGGTACCGGGGGAATTCACCCCTCCACTTT	CASRYRGNSPLHF
TRBJ2-3	TRBV7-2	NA	NA	TGTGCCAGCAGCTTAGACGCAGATACGCAGTATTTT	CASSLDADTQYF
TRBJ2-7	TRBV7-2	NA	NA	TGTGCCAGCAGCTTAGGCCAGCAAGGGTACGAGCAGTACTTC	CASSLGQQGYEQYF
TRBJ1-2	TRBV28	NA	NA	TGTGCCAGCAGTTTCCACGTGGACGGATTTGGCTACACCTTC	CASSFHVDGFGYTF
TRBJ1-4	TRBV18	NA	NA	TGTGCCAGCTCACCACAGTCGGGGGCGGCATCGGAAAAACTGTTTTTT	CASSPQSGAASEKLFF
TRBJ1-1	TRBV27	NA	NA	TGTGCCAGCAGCCCCGATATGAACACTGAAGCTTTCTTT	CASSPDMNTEAFF
TRBJ2-1	TRBV6-2/TRBV6-3	NA	NA	TGTGCCAGCAGTTACGGAAAGTTCAGTCGGGGCTACAATGAGCAGTTCTTC	CASSYGKFSRGYNEQFF
TRBJ1-2	TRBV6-2/TRBV6-3	NA	NA	TGTGCCAGCAGTCCCCGGACAGAACCTAGTGGCTACACCTTC	CASSPRTEPSGYTF
TRBJ2-3	TRBV4-3	TRBD2	NA	TGCGCCAGCAGCCAAGACCTAGGGAGGGAGTTGGCAGATACGCAGTATTTT	CASSQDLGRELADTQYF
TRBJ2-1	TRBV7-9	TRBD1	NA	TGTGCCAGCAGCGATTCAGGGGGCGTTGAGCAGTTCTTC	CASSDSGGVEQFF
TRBJ2-1	TRBV18	TRBD2	NA	TGTGCCAGCTCAAAATCCCCGGGACTAGCGGGAAGGGGTCGGAATGAGCAGTTCTTC	CASSKSPGLAGRGRNEQFF
TRBJ2-7	TRBV19	TRBD2	NA	TGTGCGAGTAGCGGGGGCCTCTCCTACGAGCAGTACTTC	CASSGGLSYEQYF
TRBJ1-2	TRBV5-1	TRBD1	few	TGCGCCAGCAGCGCGAACCGACAGGGCTTAGCTAACTATGGCTACACCTTC	CASSANRQGLANYGYTF
TRBJ2-7	TRBV2	TRBD2	NA	TGTGCCAGCAGTGAAGCTGCCCCGGGACTAGTATCCTACGAGCAGTACTTC	CASSEAAPGLVSYEQYF
TRBJ1-1	TRBV7-2	TRBD1	once	TGTGCCAGCAGCCTAGGGACAGCCAACACTGAAGCTTTCTTT	CASSLGTANTEAFF
TRBJ2-6	TRBV19	NA	NA	TGTGCCAGCGGGACGGCCAAGGGATCTGGGGCCAACGTCCTGACTTTC	CASGTAKGSGANVLTF
TRBJ1-4	TRBV18	TRBD1	NA	TGTGCCAGCTCTTCAGGGGGGACAACTAATGAAAAACTGTTTTTT	CASSSGGTTNEKLFF
TRBJ1-1	TRBV5-4	TRBD1	NA	TGTGCCAGCAGCCCTACAGGGGGTGGGGGGAACACTGAAGCTTTCTTT	CASSPTGGGGNTEAFF
TRBJ2-5	TRBV3-1/TRBV3-2	NA	NA	TGTGCCAGCAGCCAATTTTTACAGGGTGGAGAGACCCAGTACTTC	CASSQFLQGGETQYF
TRBJ1-1	TRBV10-3	NA	NA	TGTGCCATCACTCTGGACCCGGGCACTGAAGCTTTCTTT	CAITLDPGTEAFF
TRBJ2-3	TRBV5-6	NA	NA	TGTGCCAGCAGCTTGGCGTCCAGCAGTGGCACAGATACGCAGTATTTT	CASSLASSSGTDTQYF
TRBJ2-5	TRBV18	TRBD1	NA	TGTGCCAGCTTCGGACAGGGCGGAGAGACCCAGTACTTC	CASFGQGGETQYF
TRBJ1-1	TRBV28	NA	NA	TGTGCCAGCAGTTTGTCACAGGGCGAAGCTTTCTTT	CASSLSQGEAFF
TRBJ2-1	TRBV19	NA	once	TGTGCCAGTAGTAGGACAGCCTCACGCTCCTACAATGAGCAGTTCTTC	CASSRTASRSYNEQFF
TRBJ2-3	TRBV11-3	NA	NA	TGTGCCAGCAGGTCCCTCTCCTCGGATACGCAGTATTTT	CASRSLSSDTQYF
TRBJ2-6	TRBV28	TRBD1	NA	TGTGCCAGCAGTTCAGGGACAGGGACTTCTGGGGCCAACGTCCTGACTTTC	CASSSGTGTSGANVLTF
TRBJ1-1	TRBV5-1	NA	NA	TGCGCCAGCAGTCCCCGGCTGACGGGGGACACTGAAGCTTTCTTT	CASSPRLTGDTEAFF
TRBJ2-5	TRBV28	NA	NA	TGTGCCAGCAGTTTATACCCCCCTAGGCAGGGCCCAAAAGAGACCCAGTACTTC	CASSLYPPRQGPKETQYF
TRBJ1-1	TRBV12-3/TRBV12-4	NA	NA	TGTGCCAGCAGCTCCTTCCAGGGAACTGAAGCTTTCTTT	CASSSFQGTEAFF
TRBJ1-6	TRBV28	NA	NA	TGTGCCAGCAGTTTGGGTTCACCCCTCCACTTT	CASSLGSPLHF
TRBJ2-5	TRBV7-6	NA	NA	TGTGCCAGCAGCTTAGTTCCCCCGGCGCGGGCTCCGACCCAGTACTTC	CASSLVPPARAPTQYF
TRBJ1-2	TRBV27	NA	NA	TGTGCCAGCAGCCCACGGTCGACTGCCAGATATGGCTACACCTTC	CASSPRSTARYGYTF
TRBJ2-1	TRBV9	NA	NA	TGTGCCAGCCCGAGGGGGGGGCCCTACAATGAGCAGTTCTTC	CASPRGGPYNEQFF
TRBJ2-1	TRBV10-3	NA	NA	TGTGCCATCAGTGATTCCGGAAATGAGCAGTTCTTC	CAISDSGNEQFF
TRBJ2-5	TRBV2	TRBD2	NA	TGTGCCAGCAGGAGCGGGGGGGCCATCCCCGAGACCCAGTACTTC	CASRSGGAIPETQYF
TRBJ1-3	TRBV29-1	NA	NA	TGCAGCGTTGTACGGTCCGTGTCGTCGACAAACTCTGGAAACACCATATATTTT	CSVVRSVSSTNSGNTIYF
TRBJ2-2	TRBV10-3	NA	once	TGTGCCATTAGGGCCACCGGGGAGCTGTTTTTT	CAIRATGELFF
TRBJ1-1	TRBV5-1	NA	NA	TGCGCCAGCAGCTTGGGAGGGAATGAAGCTTTCTTT	CASSLGGNEAFF
TRBJ1-2	TRBV25-1	TRBD1	NA	TGTGCCAGCAGCACAGGGGGCGGATATGGCTACACCTTC	CASSTGGGYGYTF
TRBJ2-4	TRBV14	NA	NA	TGTGCCAGCAGCCAACAGGATTGGTCGGACATTCAGTACTTC	CASSQQDWSDIQYF
TRBJ1-1	TRBV18	NA	NA	TGTGCCAGCTTACCTCTGGGGGTGAACACTGAAGCTTTCTTT	CASLPLGVNTEAFF
TRBJ2-3	TRBV24-1	NA	NA	TGTGCCACCAGTGAGGGCCAGCCCACAGATACGCAGTATTTT	CATSEGQPTDTQYF
TRBJ2-7	TRBV20-1	NA	NA	TGCAGTGCTAGTCCCTATCGGACAGACCCCTACGAGCAGTACTTC	CSASPYRTDPYEQYF
TRBJ2-7	TRBV29-1	NA	NA	TGCAGCGTTGTGCTTCTGGTGAGGGAGCAGTACTTC	CSVVLLVREQYF
TRBJ2-5	TRBV4-2	TRBD1	NA	TGTGCCAGCAGCCAAACCGGGACAGAACAAGAGACCCAGTACTTC	CASSQTGTEQETQYF
TRBJ2-7	TRBV3-1/TRBV3-2	NA	NA	TGTGCCAGCAGCCAAGAGGCCTGGGTAGACAGGCCCGGCTCCTACGAGCAGTACTTC	CASSQEAWVDRPGSYEQYF
TRBJ1-3	TRBV27	TRBD1	NA	TGTGCCAGCAGTTCACGCACAGGGGGCGGAAACACCATATATTTT	CASSSRTGGGNTIYF
TRBJ2-2	TRBV6-6	TRBD2	NA	TGTGCCAGCAGTCCCCGCGTAGCGGGAGGGAACACCGGGGAGCTGTTTTTT	CASSPRVAGGNTGELFF
TRBJ2-1	TRBV9	NA	NA	TGTGCCAGTTCGGAGGGATCCTACAATGAGCAGTTCTTC	CASSEGSYNEQFF
TRBJ1-2	TRBV21-1	NA	NA	TGTGCCAGCAGCAAAGGAGCCAGGGGCCATAACTATGGCTACACCTTC	CASSKGARGHNYGYTF
TRBJ1-2	TRBV14	NA	NA	TGTGCCAGCAGCCTAAGTCCCGGGGTCAGATTTTTTTCTGATGGCTACACCTTC	CASSLSPGVRFFSDGYTF
TRBJ1-1	TRBV10-3	NA	NA	TGTGCCATCAGTGAGTCGACCAGGAACACTGAAGCTTTCTTT	CAISESTRNTEAFF
TRBJ2-1	TRBV3-1/TRBV3-2	TRBD2	NA	TGTGCCAGCAGCCAACGCGGGACTACACAACCGGGGGGGAATGAGCAGTTCTTC	CASSQRGTTQPGGNEQFF